The 21 T cell receptor beta chains presented below share a single source sample, sequenced in a study of identical twins. A single record per CDR3 protein comes from TCRdb applying MiXCR to the 5' RACE reads. The data show around 340,000 distinct CDR3 sequences, 9% to 15% seen once. The sample was also reused in another study, on yellow fever vaccine responses in identical twins.

The sample consisted of CD8+ T cells sorted from blood. These TCRs come from a woman aged 18-35 years in good health.

In this sample, this clonotype turned up many times. The chain uses TRBV12-3 or TRBV12-4 and TRBJ2-5; the match to TRBD1 covers 8 bases. Germline trimming cut 5 bases from V and 1 base from J; bases unmatched to any gene: 9. This CDR3 spans 16 amino acids. This chain's CDR3 is CASSISTGAVQETQYF. As DNA, the CDR3 is TGTGCCAGCAGTATCTCGACAGGGGCCGTCCAAGAGACCCAGTACTTC.

This clonotype was seen at least ten times. The rearrangement links TRBV28 to TRBJ2-1; the D gene is possibly TRBD2 (5 bases). Germline CDR1 MDHEN, CDR2 SYDVKM. The CDR3 spans 14 residues. Trimming removed 7 bases from V and 0 bases from J, with 10 bases in between. The DNA for the CDR3 is TGTGCCAGCACCAAGCGGAGCTCCTACAATGAGCAGTTCTTC. Translated, it gives CASTKRSSYNEQFF.

This clonotype was counted only a few times. The J gene is TRBJ2-2, the V gene TRBV5-1, with 11 nucleotides matching TRBD1. Looked up from germline, CDR1 is SGHRS and CDR2 is YFSETQ. Trimming cost V 3 bases and J 1 base; bases outside gene matches: 5. This CDR3 contains 17 residues. Written as DNA, the CDR3 is TGCGCCAGCAGCTCGCCGGGGACAGGGGGGAACACCGGGGAGCTGTTTTTT. It is translated as CASSSPGTGGNTGELFF.

The chain couples TRBV11-1 to TRBJ2-1, with D maybe TRBD2 (6 bases). Deletions cut 3 bases from V and 7 bases from J, with 19 bases between. The CDR3 is 16 residues long. Germline CDR1 reads SGHAT; CDR2 reads FQDESV (reference sequence). CDR3 amino acids: CASSFGVWGVMNEQFF. CDR3 DNA: TGTGCCAGCAGCTTTGGGGTGTGGGGGGTTATGAATGAGCAGTTCTTC. The full variable domain, its missing parts supplied by reference TRBV11-1 and TRBJ2-1, is EAEVAQSPRYKITEKSQAVAFWCDPISGHATLYWYRQILGQGPELLVQFQDESVVDDSQLPKDRFSAERLKGVDSTLKIQPAELGDSAMYLCASSFGVWGVMNEQFFGPGTRLTVL.

The chain uses TRBV27 and TRBJ2-5; possibly TRBD1 for D (5 bases). V lost 3 bases and J lost 3, with 14 bases in between. Germline-derived CDR1 and CDR2 are MNHEY and SMNVEV (reference sequence). This CDR3 comprises 15 residues. The CDR3 spells CASSFWGRTEETQYF. The CDR3 bases are TGTGCCAGCAGTTTTTGGGGCAGAACAGAAGAGACCCAGTACTTC.

This clonotype was seen repeatedly, ten times or more. V and J are TRBV5-5 and TRBJ2-7, with 8 bases aligning to TRBD1. CDR1 SGHKS and CDR2 YYEKEE come from the germline V gene (reference sequence). V shed 4 bases, J shed 1 base, and the junction held 10 bases outside the gene matches. This CDR3 has 16 amino acids. The CDR3 reads CASSGFQGAPSYEQYF. The CDR3 DNA sequence: TGTGCCAGCAGCGGATTCCAGGGGGCACCTTCCTACGAGCAGTACTTC.

This clonotype has only a few counts. This chain links TRBV12-3 or TRBV12-4 with TRBJ2-5; D might be TRBD1 or TRBD2, each matching 5 bases. This CDR3 comprises 13 residues. Trimming took off 5 bases at V and 7 bases at J, with 14 bases between the two ends. The CDR3 protein is CASSPPAGGTQYF. The CDR3 coding sequence is TGTGCCAGCAGTCCCCCGGCTGGGGGGACCCAGTACTTC.

The chain is built from TRBV5-1 and TRBJ2-1; no clear D. The germline gives CDR1 SGHRS, CDR2 YFSETQ. Trimming cost V 4 bases and J 8 bases, with 22 bases left between them. This CDR3 has 16 residues. The CDR3, as DNA: TGCGCCAGCAGCGGTGGTTACGGGCTAGAAATGGATGAGCAGTTCTTC. Amino acids: CASSGGYGLEMDEQFF. The full variable domain, rest sourced from reference TRBV5-1 and TRBJ2-1, is KAGVTQTPRYLIKTRGQQVTLSCSPISGHRSVSWYQQTPGQGLQFLFEYFSETQRNKGNFPGRFSGRQFSNSRSEMNVSTLELGDSALYLCASSGGYGLEMDEQFFGPGTRLTVL.

This clonotype was seen a handful of times. This sequence joins TRBV27 and TRBJ2-6; 7 nucleotides agree with TRBD2. Trimming removed 2 bases from V and 1 base from J; junction bases left unmatched: 8. CDR3 length equals 18 residues. Germline V gives CDR1 MNHEY, CDR2 SMNVEV (reference sequence). The CDR3 is CASSLLGGWGSGANVLTF. In DNA, the CDR3 is TGTGCCAGCAGTTTACTCGGGGGGTGGGGATCTGGGGCCAACGTCCTGACTTTC.

This chain joins TRBV9 and TRBJ2-3; weak D call: TRBD2 (5 bases). There are 13 residues in the CDR3. The V and J ends lost 3 bases and 5 bases respectively, with 10 bases between them. The germline gives CDR1 SGDLS, CDR2 YYNGEE. The DNA for the CDR3 is TGTGCCAGCAGCGAGCGGTCTCGAGATACGCAGTATTTT. This gives the protein CASSERSRDTQYF.

The table lists this clonotype with a few counts. The rearrangement links TRBV7-9 to TRBJ2-1; possibly TRBD1 for D (6 bases). Trimming shortened V by 2 bases and J by 5 bases, and 19 bases separated the two germline ends. The CDR3 consists of 17 residues. Germline V gives CDR1 SEHNR, CDR2 FQNEAQ (reference sequence). As DNA, the CDR3 is TGTGCCAGCAGCTTAACCCGGCAGGGGATTCGAAACAATGAGCAGTTCTTC. It yields the protein CASSLTRQGIRNNEQFF.

This clonotype has ten or more counts. The V gene is TRBV7-2, the J gene TRBJ2-2; 10 nucleotides match TRBD1. The V gene end was trimmed by 2 bases and the J gene end by 4 bases; junction bases not matched to a gene: 4. The CDR3 totals 16 residues. Per the germline V gene, CDR1 is SGHTA and CDR2 is FQGNSA. The CDR3 spells CASSLPGQGFTGELFF. The CDR3 nucleotides are TGTGCCAGCAGCTTACCGGGACAGGGGTTCACCGGGGAGCTGTTTTTT.

This rearrangement joins TRBV5-6 to TRBJ2-7; 11 nucleotides line up with TRBD2. The trim removed 5 bases at V and 4 bases at J, leaving 8 bases unmatched. The CDR3 totals 15 residues. CDR1 and CDR2 (germline): SGHDT, YYEEEE. CDR3 protein: CASRTGTSGVYEQYV. CDR3 nucleotide sequence: TGTGCCAGCAGAACCGGGACTAGCGGTGTATACGAGCAGTACGTC.

The chain employs TRBV12-3 or TRBV12-4 and TRBJ2-5, with D uncertain. The germline V and J ends were trimmed by 5 bases and 1 base, with 11 bases remaining between them. The CDR3 sequence is 14 residues long. This CDR3 is CASSPPGSQETQYF. The DNA of the CDR3 is TGTGCCAGCAGTCCTCCCGGCAGCCAAGAGACCCAGTACTTC.

This chain uses TRBV12-3 or TRBV12-4 with TRBJ2-7; the D gene is possibly TRBD2 (5 bases). The CDR3 is 13 amino acids. Trimming stripped 1 base from V and 3 bases from J, with 7 bases between. The CDR3 DNA is TGTGCCAGCAGTTTAGAACTAGTCTACGAGCAGTACTTC. Protein sequence: CASSLELVYEQYF.

As DNA, the CDR3 is TGTGCCAGCAGCGCCGCCGGCGGAGGAACCTACAATGAGCAGTTCTTC. The encoded protein is CASSAAGGGTYNEQFF. V usage is TRBV9 and J usage is TRBJ2-1, with D maybe TRBD2 (5 bases). Germline-derived CDR1 and CDR2 are SGDLS and YYNGEE. The CDR3 has 16 amino acids. The germline V and J ends were trimmed by 3 bases and 2 bases, with 15 bases remaining between them.

This chain connects TRBV20-1 to TRBJ1-2, with D perhaps TRBD1 (5 bases). This CDR3 spans 15 amino acids. The ends were cut back, 0 bases at V and 2 bases at J, with 13 bases in the middle. CDR1 and CDR2 (germline): DFQATT, SNEGSKA (reference sequence). In DNA, the CDR3 is TGCAGTGCTAGAGATCTTGGACATACCAACTATGGCTACACCTTC. Protein sequence: CSARDLGHTNYGYTF.

In the case of this clonotype: A junction end diverges from the germline sequence, so it may reflect a read error. The chain links TRBV15 to TRBJ1-3; no clear D gene. CDR1 and CDR2 (germline): LNHNV, YYDKDF (reference sequence). There are 15 residues in the CDR3. CDR3 amino acids: CATSRGTDSGNTIYF. DNA for the CDR3: TGCGCCACCAGCAGAGGAACTGACTCTGGAAACACCATATATTTT. Looking up the rest from reference TRBV15 and TRBJ1-3 gives the full variable domain: DAMVIQNPRYQVTQFGKPVTLSCSQTLNHNVMYWYQQKSSQAPKLLFHYYDKDFNNEADTPDNFQSRRPNTSFCFLDIRSPGLGDTAMYLCATSRGTDSGNTIYFGEGSWLTVV.

V and J are TRBV13 and TRBJ2-7, with 7 bases matching TRBD1. After removal of 2 bases from V and 1 base from J, the junction contained 5 bases not matched to a gene. Germline assignment: CDR1 PRHDT and CDR2 FYEKMQ (reference sequence). The CDR3 spans 15 residues. In DNA, the CDR3 is TGTGCCAGCAGCTTATCCCCCAGGGGGTCCTACGAGCAGTACTTC. Translated, it gives CASSLSPRGSYEQYF.

This sequence joins TRBV7-9 and TRBJ1-1, with 7 positions matching TRBD1. The V segment lost 5 bases and the J segment 0 bases; nucleotides outside the gene matches: 6. Germline V gives CDR1 SEHNR, CDR2 FQNEAQ (reference sequence). The length of the CDR3 is 15 residues. The CDR3 coding sequence is TGTGCCAGCAGCCAATCGACAGGGTTGAACACTGAAGCTTTCTTT. Protein: CASSQSTGLNTEAFF.

This clonotype was observed many times. The chain combines TRBV13 with TRBJ2-5; D is unresolved. V lost 5 bases and J lost 2, with 9 bases in between. Germline CDR1 PRHDT, CDR2 FYEKMQ (reference sequence). The CDR3 runs to 13 residues. The CDR3, as DNA: TGTGCCAGCAGCCAAGGGATACAAGAGACCCAGTACTTC. Its protein is CASSQGIQETQYF.